This is a list of T cell receptor beta chains from one sample in a study of blood T cell repertoires in COVID-19. TCRdb's table, derived via immunoSEQ multiplex PCR, lists solely in-frame clones and lacks some. The sample shows fewer than 80,000 clones, 73% of them seen only once. Sequencing was performed on peripheral blood. The receptors shown here come from a man aged 55 to 69 with acute or convalescent COVID-19. The CDR3 runs from the conserved cysteine through the conserved F or W. The order of the fields is D gene, V gene, clone size, J gene, CDR3 DNA, CDR3 protein. A D gene is named only where the DNA matches it firmly. Clone sizes are given selectively: once, few, many, or a class where the clone is expanded.

d_gene: .
v_gene: TRBV2
abundance: .
j_gene: TRBJ1-2
CDR3nt: TGTGCCAGCAGTGATGGTCCACAGTTGGGCGCTCGTGGCTACACCTTC
CDR3aa: CASSDGPQLGARGYTF

d_gene: TRBD2
v_gene: TRBV5-4
abundance: .
j_gene: TRBJ2-2
CDR3nt: TGTGCCAGCAGCCCCCAGCGGGGGGGCGGCGGGGAGCTGTTTTTT
CDR3aa: CASSPQRGGGGELFF

d_gene: .
v_gene: TRBV5-1
abundance: .
j_gene: TRBJ2-3
CDR3nt: TGCGCCAGCAGAAACGAATGGGGTGGGCGGGCAGATACGCAGTATTTT
CDR3aa: CASRNEWGGRADTQYF

d_gene: .
v_gene: TRBV7-3
abundance: .
j_gene: TRBJ2-3
CDR3nt: TGTGCCAGCAGCTTGGCAGGGAGCACAGATACGCAGTATTTT
CDR3aa: CASSLAGSTDTQYF

d_gene: .
v_gene: TRBV5-1
abundance: .
j_gene: TRBJ2-2
CDR3nt: TGCGCCAGCAGCCTAAGTGGGGCTTCGAACACCGGGGAGCTGTTTTTT
CDR3aa: CASSLSGASNTGELFF

d_gene: .
v_gene: TRBV6-5
abundance: .
j_gene: TRBJ1-4
CDR3nt: TGTGCCAGCAGTCGAGAGAGTTCGACTAATGAAAAACTGTTTTTT
CDR3aa: CASSRESSTNEKLFF

d_gene: .
v_gene: TRBV5-1
abundance: .
j_gene: TRBJ2-3
CDR3nt: TGCGCCAGCAGCTTGGGGAGGAAAACAGATACGCAGTATTTT
CDR3aa: CASSLGRKTDTQYF

d_gene: .
v_gene: TRBV24-1
abundance: .
j_gene: TRBJ2-3
CDR3nt: TGTGCCACCAGTGATGACAGTTTGAGCCCAGATACGCAGTATTTT
CDR3aa: CATSDDSLSPDTQYF

d_gene: .
v_gene: TRBV27
abundance: .
j_gene: TRBJ1-4
CDR3nt: TGTGCCAGCAGCACCGGGAGAAATGAAAAACTGTTTTTT
CDR3aa: CASSTGRNEKLFF

d_gene: TRBD2
v_gene: TRBV11-2
abundance: .
j_gene: TRBJ2-3
CDR3nt: TGTGCCAGCAGCCGACTAGCGGGAGGAACAGATACGCAGTATTTT
CDR3aa: CASSRLAGGTDTQYF

d_gene: TRBD2
v_gene: TRBV5-4
abundance: .
j_gene: TRBJ2-1
CDR3nt: TGTGCCAGCAGCTGGACTAGTCGCGACAATGAGCAGTTCTTC
CDR3aa: CASSWTSRDNEQFF

d_gene: .
v_gene: TRBV9
abundance: many
j_gene: TRBJ1-1
CDR3nt: TGTGCCAGCTCTCGAAGGGGGGGCACTGAAGCTTTCTTT
CDR3aa: CASSRRGGTEAFF

d_gene: TRBD1
v_gene: TRBV4-1
abundance: once
j_gene: TRBJ1-4
CDR3nt: TGCGCCAGCAGCCCGGGACAGGGGCGGGAAAAACTGTTTTTT
CDR3aa: CASSPGQGREKLFF

d_gene: TRBD1
v_gene: TRBV7-3
abundance: medium-sized
j_gene: TRBJ1-2
CDR3nt: TGTGCCAGCAGTCGAACCGGGACAGAGGTTGGGCTGCTTGGCTACACCTTC
CDR3aa: CASSRTGTEVGLLGYTF

d_gene: .
v_gene: TRBV4-2
abundance: .
j_gene: TRBJ1-6
CDR3nt: TGTGCCAGCAGCCAAGAGCTGTGGACAAGTTCCCCTCTCCACTTT
CDR3aa: CASSQELWTSSPLHF

d_gene: .
v_gene: TRBV4-1
abundance: .
j_gene: TRBJ1-1
CDR3nt: TGCGCCAGCAGCCAACCGGGGGGATCCACTGAAGCTTTCTTT
CDR3aa: CASSQPGGSTEAFF

d_gene: .
v_gene: TRBV27
abundance: .
j_gene: TRBJ1-5
CDR3nt: TGTGCCAGCAGTGGACAGAGCAATCAGCCCCAGCATTTT
CDR3aa: CASSGQSNQPQHF

d_gene: TRBD1
v_gene: TRBV7-3
abundance: .
j_gene: TRBJ2-5
CDR3nt: TGTGCCAGCAGCTTAGGGACAGGGGGCCTAGAGACCCAGTACTTC
CDR3aa: CASSLGTGGLETQYF

d_gene: .
v_gene: TRBV30
abundance: .
j_gene: TRBJ1-5
CDR3nt: TGTGCCTGGAGTGTTTTTGGACAGCAGCCCCAGCATTTT
CDR3aa: CAWSVFGQQPQHF

d_gene: .
v_gene: TRBV29-1
abundance: .
j_gene: TRBJ2-5
CDR3nt: TGCAGCGTTGAAGATAACAGTGTAGCGGAGACCCAGTACTTC
CDR3aa: CSVEDNSVAETQYF

d_gene: .
v_gene: TRBV6-6
abundance: many
j_gene: TRBJ1-2
CDR3nt: TGTGCCAGCAGTTCGAGTGAGGGCGGTGGCTACACCTTC
CDR3aa: CASSSSEGGGYTF

d_gene: TRBD2
v_gene: TRBV7-8
abundance: .
j_gene: TRBJ2-5
CDR3nt: TGTGCCAGCAGCCCAAGCGGGGAGGGCCCGGCGGGGAGAGAGACCCAGTACTTC
CDR3aa: CASSPSGEGPAGRETQYF

d_gene: TRBD2
v_gene: TRBV7-2
abundance: .
j_gene: TRBJ2-1
CDR3nt: TGTGCCAGCAGCTCCGGACTAGCGGGGATCCTTTATCAGTTCTTC
CDR3aa: CASSSGLAGILYQFF

d_gene: .
v_gene: TRBV5-5
abundance: once
j_gene: TRBJ1-6
CDR3nt: TGTGCCAGCAGGGCCGTTCAGGATTATAATTCACCCCTCCACTTT
CDR3aa: CASRAVQDYNSPLHF

d_gene: TRBD1
v_gene: TRBV28
abundance: .
j_gene: TRBJ1-1
CDR3nt: TGTGCCAGCAGAAGAGGGGGCATGAACACTGAAGCTTTCTTT
CDR3aa: CASRRGGMNTEAFF

d_gene: TRBD2
v_gene: TRBV5-1
abundance: few
j_gene: TRBJ2-7
CDR3nt: TGCGCCAGCAGCTTGGTTAGCGGGATGGGAGAGCAGTACTTC
CDR3aa: CASSLVSGMGEQYF

d_gene: .
v_gene: TRBV9
abundance: .
j_gene: TRBJ1-5
CDR3nt: TGTGCCAGCAGCGTAGTAAACGGGACACGATATCAGCCCCAGCATTTT
CDR3aa: CASSVVNGTRYQPQHF

d_gene: TRBD2
v_gene: TRBV4-1
abundance: few
j_gene: TRBJ2-1
CDR3nt: TGCGCCAGCAGCCAAGAGCCCCTAGCGGGTACCTACAATGAGCAGTTCTTC
CDR3aa: CASSQEPLAGTYNEQFF

d_gene: .
v_gene: TRBV3-1/TRBV3-2
abundance: .
j_gene: TRBJ1-5
CDR3nt: TGTGCCAGCAGCCAAGACCCGGGAAGCAATCAGCCCCAGCATTTT
CDR3aa: CASSQDPGSNQPQHF

d_gene: .
v_gene: TRBV3-1/TRBV3-2
abundance: few
j_gene: TRBJ1-3
CDR3nt: TGTGCCAGCAGCCCTTTCGCAGGCTCGGACACCATATATTTT
CDR3aa: CASSPFAGSDTIYF

d_gene: TRBD2
v_gene: TRBV3-1/TRBV3-2
abundance: .
j_gene: TRBJ2-5
CDR3nt: TGTGCCAGCAGCCAAGATCTCAGCGGGGGAGGAGAGACCCAGTACTTC
CDR3aa: CASSQDLSGGGETQYF

d_gene: TRBD2
v_gene: TRBV27
abundance: .
j_gene: TRBJ2-7
CDR3nt: TGTGCCAGCAGCACACTAGCGGGAGATTCCTACGAGCAGTACTTC
CDR3aa: CASSTLAGDSYEQYF

d_gene: .
v_gene: TRBV7-8
abundance: .
j_gene: TRBJ2-7
CDR3nt: TGTGCCAGCAGGAAATCCGAGACAGGTTTTAGCTCCTACGAGCAGTACTTC
CDR3aa: CASRKSETGFSSYEQYF

d_gene: TRBD1
v_gene: TRBV19
abundance: once
j_gene: TRBJ1-2
CDR3nt: TGTGCCAGTCAGAGACAGGGGAATAACTATGGCTACACCTTC
CDR3aa: CASQRQGNNYGYTF

d_gene: .
v_gene: TRBV7-2
abundance: once
j_gene: TRBJ2-5
CDR3nt: TGTGCCAGCAGCCGCGCCTCCGAGACCCAGTACTTC
CDR3aa: CASSRASETQYF